The entry that follows covers one TCR beta chain sequence. The sample belongs to a study of control samples from healthy donors and cancer patients. Only in-frame clones appear in the TCRdb table, and some are missing; sequencing was by immunoSEQ multiplex PCR. The sample includes roughly 100,000 clones, about four fifths of them seen just once. This clonotype was obtained from a woman aged 45-60 years in good health. The specimen was blood.

The chain's CDR3 is CASSMTGGYEQYF. CDR3 DNA sequence: TGTGCCAGCAGCATGACAGGGGGCTACGAGCAGTACTTC. V usage is TRBV5-6 and J usage is TRBJ2-7; TRBD1 matches 9 bases. Germline CDR1 is SGHDT and CDR2 is YYEEEE. The CDR3 sequence is 13 residues long. Germline trimming cut 4 bases from V and 3 bases from J; bases unmatched to any gene: 2.